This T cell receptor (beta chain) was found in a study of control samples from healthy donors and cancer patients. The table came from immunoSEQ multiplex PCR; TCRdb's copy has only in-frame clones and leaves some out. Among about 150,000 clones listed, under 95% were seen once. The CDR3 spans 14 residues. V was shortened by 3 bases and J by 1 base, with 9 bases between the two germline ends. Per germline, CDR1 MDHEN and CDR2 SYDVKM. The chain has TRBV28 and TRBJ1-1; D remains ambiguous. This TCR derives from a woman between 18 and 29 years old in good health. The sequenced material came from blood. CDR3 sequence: CASSFPSPNTEAFF. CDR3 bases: TGTGCCAGCAGTTTTCCCTCTCCGAACACTGAAGCTTTCTTT.